This TCR beta chain is from a study of T cell responses to AZD1222 COVID-19 vaccine. Sequencing used immunoSEQ multiplex PCR; TCRdb keeps in-frame clones, though not all of them. The table lists 120,000 or so clones, approximately 94% of them singletons. Germline V gene lookup returns CDR1 DFQATT and CDR2 SNEGSKA (reference sequence). CDR3 length: 14 amino acids. V shed 3 bases and J 5 bases; nucleotides not matched to a gene: 4. The clonotype was recovered from an adult who received the AZD1222 COVID-19 vaccine. The chain employs TRBV20-1 and TRBJ2-3; TRBD2 matches at 11 bases. The input for sequencing was peripheral blood, taken 28 days after the second AZD1222 dose. CDR3 sequence reads: CSASTSGGGDTQYF. The CDR3 DNA is TGCAGTGCTAGTACTAGCGGGGGAGGAGATACGCAGTATTTT.